This T cell receptor beta chain was captured in a study of shared clonotypes between healthy human individuals. Researchers ran the assay at a deep level. Once extracted for a subset, genomic DNA was divided evenly among several immunoSEQ plates. The assay was immunoSEQ multiplex PCR, and TCRdb's table has in-frame clones only and misses some. The sample has under 2.5 million clones, about nine tenths seen once. Of note for this clone: Its antigen is undetermined.

The study's findings and limits: Generation of non-shared clonotypes was less probable than generation of clonotypes shared by all four donors.

V was cut by 3 bases and J by 3 bases, with 19 bases left in between. Germline V CDR1 and CDR2: SGHNT, YENEEA. The CDR3 has 17 amino acids. Sequenced material: naive CD4+ T cells from PBMCs. The subset is: CD45RA+ positively selected. The source is a man younger than 35 in good health. Some clones in this sample may be carry-over from other donors' samples. The chain is built from TRBV11-3 and TRBJ2-3; D possibly corresponds to TRBD2 (6 bases). CDR3: CASSLLEVRRETDTQYF. The CDR3 nucleotides are TGTGCCAGCAGCTTGTTGGAGGTACGGAGGGAAACAGATACGCAGTATTTT.